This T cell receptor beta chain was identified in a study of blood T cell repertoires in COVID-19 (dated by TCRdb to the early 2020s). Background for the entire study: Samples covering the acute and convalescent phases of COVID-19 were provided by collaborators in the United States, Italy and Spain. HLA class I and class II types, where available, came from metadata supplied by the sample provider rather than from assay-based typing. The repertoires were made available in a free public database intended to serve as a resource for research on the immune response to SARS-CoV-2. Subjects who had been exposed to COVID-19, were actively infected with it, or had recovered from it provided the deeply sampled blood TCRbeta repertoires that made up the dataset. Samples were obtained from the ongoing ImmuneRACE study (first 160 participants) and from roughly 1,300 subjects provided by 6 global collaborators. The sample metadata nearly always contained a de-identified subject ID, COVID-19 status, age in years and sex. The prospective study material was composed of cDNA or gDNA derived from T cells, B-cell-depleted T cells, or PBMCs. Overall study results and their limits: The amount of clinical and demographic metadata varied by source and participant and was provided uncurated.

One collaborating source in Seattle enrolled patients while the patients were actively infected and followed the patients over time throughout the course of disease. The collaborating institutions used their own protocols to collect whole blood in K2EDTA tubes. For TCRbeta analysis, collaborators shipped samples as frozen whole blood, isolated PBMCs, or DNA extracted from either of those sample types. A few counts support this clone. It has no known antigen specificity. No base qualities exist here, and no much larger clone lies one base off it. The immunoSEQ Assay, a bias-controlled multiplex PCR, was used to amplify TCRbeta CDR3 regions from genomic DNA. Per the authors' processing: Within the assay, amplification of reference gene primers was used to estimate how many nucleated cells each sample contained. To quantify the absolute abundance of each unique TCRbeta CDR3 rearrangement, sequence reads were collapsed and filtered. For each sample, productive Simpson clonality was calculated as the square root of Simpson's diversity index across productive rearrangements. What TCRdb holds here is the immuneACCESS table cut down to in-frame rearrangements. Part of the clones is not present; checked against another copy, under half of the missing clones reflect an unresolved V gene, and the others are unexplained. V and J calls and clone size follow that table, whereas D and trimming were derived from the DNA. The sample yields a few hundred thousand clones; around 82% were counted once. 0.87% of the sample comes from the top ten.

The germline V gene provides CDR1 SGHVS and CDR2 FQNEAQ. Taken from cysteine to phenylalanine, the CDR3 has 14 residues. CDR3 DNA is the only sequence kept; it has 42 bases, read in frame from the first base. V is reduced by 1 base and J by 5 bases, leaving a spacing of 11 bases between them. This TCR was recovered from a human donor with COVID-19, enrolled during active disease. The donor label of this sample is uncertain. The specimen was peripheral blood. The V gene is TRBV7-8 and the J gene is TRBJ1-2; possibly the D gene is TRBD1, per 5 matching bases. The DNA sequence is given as TGTGCCAGCAGCTTAGGCAGACAGAGTTATGGCTACACCTTC. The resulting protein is CASSLGRQSYGYTF.